The entry that follows covers one T cell receptor beta chain sequence. The data were obtained in a study of blood T cell repertoires in COVID-19. Turning to the study itself: T cells, B-cell-depleted T cells, or PBMCs supplied cDNA or gDNA.

The assay was immunoSEQ multiplex PCR, and TCRdb's table has in-frame clones only and misses some. The profile shows about 73,000 clones, 90% of them singletons. This CDR3 is built from 16 residues. Losses at the gene ends were 2 bases for V and 2 bases for J; bases not matched to a gene: 5. Germline CDR1 is MNHNY and CDR2 is SVGAGI (reference sequence). The genes are TRBV6-6 and TRBJ1-3, with TRBD1 matching 8 bases. The sample comprised peripheral blood. This TCR was sampled from a woman under 30 with acute or convalescent COVID-19. CDR3 loop: CASSYGTGLAGNTIYF. The CDR3 DNA sequence: TGTGCCAGCAGTTACGGGACAGGCTTGGCTGGAAACACCATATATTTT.